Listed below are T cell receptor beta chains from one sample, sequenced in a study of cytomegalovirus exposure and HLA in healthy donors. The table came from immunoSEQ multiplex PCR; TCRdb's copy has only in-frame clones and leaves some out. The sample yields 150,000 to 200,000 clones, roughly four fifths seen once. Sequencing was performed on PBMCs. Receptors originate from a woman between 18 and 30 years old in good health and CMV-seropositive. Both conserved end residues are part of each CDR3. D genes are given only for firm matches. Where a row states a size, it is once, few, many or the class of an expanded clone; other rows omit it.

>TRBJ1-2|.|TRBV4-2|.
CASSHVPGRSYGYTF
TGTGCCAGCAGCCATGTACCAGGGCGCAGCTATGGCTACACCTTC
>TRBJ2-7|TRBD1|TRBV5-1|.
CASSLQGMGAYEQYF
TGCGCCAGCAGCCTACAGGGGATGGGGGCCTACGAGCAGTACTTC
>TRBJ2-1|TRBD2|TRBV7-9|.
CASSLGVAGGRDEQFF
TGTGCCAGCAGCTTAGGGGTAGCGGGGGGACGGGATGAGCAGTTCTTC
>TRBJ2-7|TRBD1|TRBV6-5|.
CASSYRTGLTYEQYF
TGTGCCAGCAGTTACAGGACAGGGTTAACCTACGAGCAGTACTTC
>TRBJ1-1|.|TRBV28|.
CASRRGNTEAFF
TGTGCCAGCAGAAGGGGGAACACTGAAGCTTTCTTT
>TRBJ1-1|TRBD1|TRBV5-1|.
CASSLDRGVAEAFF
TGCGCCAGCAGCTTGGACAGGGGGGTCGCTGAAGCTTTCTTT
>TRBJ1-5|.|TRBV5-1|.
CASSPSSNQPQHF
TGCGCCAGCAGCCCCAGTAGCAATCAGCCCCAGCATTTT
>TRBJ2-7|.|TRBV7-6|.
CASGLGGGEQYF
TGTGCCAGCGGACTTGGAGGAGGCGAGCAGTACTTC
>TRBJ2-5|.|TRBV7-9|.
CASSRRVEETQYF
TGTGCCAGCAGCCGCAGGGTTGAAGAGACCCAGTACTTC
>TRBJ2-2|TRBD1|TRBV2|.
CASSGDRGRSGELFF
TGTGCCAGCAGCGGGGACAGGGGTAGATCCGGGGAGCTGTTTTTT
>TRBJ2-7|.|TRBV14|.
CASSPFGAEQYF
TGTGCCAGCAGCCCTTTCGGTGCGGAGCAGTACTTC
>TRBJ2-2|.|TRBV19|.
CASNPRRDRPTGELFF
TGTGCCAGTAACCCCAGGCGGGACAGACCCACCGGGGAGCTGTTTTTT
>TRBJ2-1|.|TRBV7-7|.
CASSFDGGGEQFF
TGTGCCAGCAGCTTCGATGGGGGCGGTGAGCAGTTCTTC
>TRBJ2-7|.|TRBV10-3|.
CAISARHPAAYEQYF
TGTGCCATCAGTGCGCGGCACCCAGCAGCCTACGAGCAGTACTTC
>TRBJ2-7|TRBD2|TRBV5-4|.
CAGSMGRGGPDEQYF
TGTGCCGGAAGTATGGGGCGGGGGGGCCCCGACGAGCAGTACTTC
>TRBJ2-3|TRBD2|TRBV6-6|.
CASSELAGIDTQYF
TGTGCCAGCAGCGAGCTAGCGGGGATAGATACGCAGTATTTT
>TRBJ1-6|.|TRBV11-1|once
CASSQGTASSYNSPLHF
TGTGCCAGCAGCCAGGGGACCGCCAGCTCCTATAATTCACCCCTCCACTTT
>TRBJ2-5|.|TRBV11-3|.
CASSFIGAQETQYF
TGTGCCAGCAGCTTTATTGGGGCTCAAGAGACCCAGTACTTC
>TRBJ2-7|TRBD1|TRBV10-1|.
CASSGLAGQVFGQYF
TGCGCCAGCAGTGGGTTAGCAGGACAGGTGTTTGGGCAGTACTTC
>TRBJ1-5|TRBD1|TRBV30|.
CAWSRDSDQPQHF
TGTGCCTGGAGTCGGGACAGTGATCAGCCCCAGCATTTT
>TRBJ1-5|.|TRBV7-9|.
CASSLKGNQPQHF
TGTGCCAGCAGCTTGAAGGGGAATCAGCCCCAGCATTTT
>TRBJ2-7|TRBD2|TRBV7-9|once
CASSPPSGGAGEQYF
TGTGCCAGCAGCCCACCTAGCGGGGGGGCCGGCGAGCAGTACTTC
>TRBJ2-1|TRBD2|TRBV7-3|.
CASSASGGAIDEQFF
TGTGCCAGCAGCGCTAGCGGGGGGGCCATCGATGAGCAGTTCTTC
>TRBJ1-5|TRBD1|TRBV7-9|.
CASSLTFRQGASQPQHF
TGTGCCAGCAGCTTAACCTTCCGACAGGGGGCAAGTCAGCCCCAGCATTTT
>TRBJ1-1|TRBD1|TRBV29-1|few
CSVGLGQGGIGAFF
TGCAGCGTTGGCCTGGGACAGGGGGGAATAGGGGCTTTCTTT
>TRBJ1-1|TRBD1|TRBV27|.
CASSIQGRPEAFF
TGTGCCAGCAGTATACAGGGGAGGCCTGAAGCTTTCTTT
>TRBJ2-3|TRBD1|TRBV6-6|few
CASSQTGTDPDTQYF
TGTGCCAGCAGTCAGACGGGGACAGATCCAGATACGCAGTATTTT